The entry that follows covers one T cell receptor beta chain sequence. What it binds is not known. These data are taken from a study of cytomegalovirus exposure and HLA in healthy donors. Study outcomes and limitations: The study had only CMV serostatus as immune exposure information.

Primers: 60 Vbeta forward and 13 Jbeta reverse. Only in-frame clones appear in the TCRdb table, and some are missing; sequencing was by immunoSEQ multiplex PCR. Counted here are 65,000 or so clones, almost 80% occurring once; the ten biggest clones make up approximately 2.9%. This CDR3 has 16 amino acids. Germline CDR1 and CDR2: SGHRS and YFSETQ. J lost 2 bases, V lost 1 base, and 6 bases had no gene match. This TCR was recovered from a girl aged 10 to 17 in good health and CMV-seropositive. The chain combines TRBV5-1 with TRBJ2-3, with 8 positions matching TRBD2. Sequencing was carried out using PBMCs. The CDR3 reads CASSLRPGLVTDTQYF. The CDR3 nucleotides read TGCGCCAGCAGCTTGAGACCGGGACTAGTCACAGATACGCAGTATTTT.